This T cell receptor (beta chain) is drawn from a study of T cells after yellow fever vaccination (dated by TCRdb to the late 2010s). Regarding the study in general: The SMART-Seq v4 Ultra Low Input RNA kit was used to prepare libraries from fractions with low cell numbers. To follow T-cell clones before and after both primary and booster YFV17D yellow fever vaccination, bulk TCR alpha and beta repertoires underwent longitudinal sequencing. Two healthy male donors, one aged 18 to 30 and one aged 30 to 40 years, were included in the cohort. Blood samples were taken at several timepoints before and after primary and secondary immunization, and bulk PBMC replicates and cell subsets were isolated. Broad study findings and their caveats: The study included only two donors, which limits how far the findings can be generalized. Most clones expanded after primary vaccination were re-detected after the booster (almost 97% of CD4 and around 88% of CD8), suggesting broad memory maintenance. A small share of clonotypes occurred in both CD4 and CD8 compartments, likely arising from convergent recombination. The secondary T-cell response was weaker than the primary response but faster, peaking on day 5 instead of day 15. Because abundant contaminating clonotypes from the bulk population could be contained in FACS-sorted repertoires, computational filtering was required.

This clonotype was found a few times. No quality values exist for individual bases; no much larger clone is one base distant. TCR cDNA was synthesized by 5'RACE template switching, through which a universal primer site and unique molecular identifiers were introduced. cDNA synthesis was primed from both the TCR alpha and TCR beta constant segments. Library amplification involved two PCR steps, and the second step added sample barcodes and sequencing adapters. Sequencing of libraries was done on Illumina HiSeq 2500 (2x100 bp) or NovaSeq (2x150 bp). Per the original workflow: Reads were demultiplexed and collapsed into UMI consensus sequences with MIGEC, and V(D)J alignment was performed with MiXCR. Vaccine-responding clonotypes were identified with edgeR using replicate PBMC samples, with FDR below 0.01 and a log2 fold change above 5 up to day 15 being required. Each bulk clonotype received a CD4 or CD8 identity based on whether the sequenced CD4 or CD8 repertoire contained that clonotype at higher abundance. NS4B-specific clonotypes were defined as those at least 10-fold enriched in dextramer-positive over dextramer-negative fractions; CD4-biased clonotypes were excluded. Through fastp at Q25 and MiXCR, TCRdb rebuilt clones from the public reads, retaining in-frame beta chains. Each entry merges the rows of one CDR3 protein and shows their most common DNA and genes. The V and J calls were determined by TCRdb, not by the authors. The sample contains roughly 94,000 distinct CDR3 sequences, about 8.8% of them found a single time. Over 15% of the sample comes from the top ten.

The CDR1 and CDR2 encoded by the germline V gene are SGDLS and YYNGEE. The trim is 4 bases for V and 6 bases for J, with a gap of 30 bases between the germline ends. The cysteine opens and the phenylalanine closes a CDR3 of 19 amino acids. Only the CDR3 part of the read is kept: 57 bases, read in frame from the first base. Explained via the paper, the treatment or condition label denotes: live attenuated yellow fever vaccine strain. PBMCs were isolated from peripheral blood using a standard Ficoll-Paque protocol. Epitope-specific CD8 T cells were sorted using a dextramer loaded with the yellow fever NS4B epitope peptide, with anti-CD3 and anti-CD8 staining. RNA was extracted with TriZol from bulk PBMCs, CD4 and CD8 fractions, and dextramer-positive and dextramer-negative fractions.

The sequenced sample was CD8+ T cells not binding an NS4B(214-222) dextramer, sorted from PBMCs, obtained more than 14 days after the first yellow fever vaccination. The cell subset or site tag for this specimen amounts to: NS4B epitope dextramer-negative CD8 T cells. This receptor was identified in a man aged 18 to 30 who received the YFV17D yellow fever vaccine. The sequence links TRBV9 to TRBJ2-3; TRBD1 could be the D gene, as 6 bases match. The DNA is TGTGCCAGCAGCCTCTCCGGCGAACGGGGCAGGGGCCCCTTTGATACGCAGTATTTT. Its translation reads: CASSLSGERGRGPFDTQYF.